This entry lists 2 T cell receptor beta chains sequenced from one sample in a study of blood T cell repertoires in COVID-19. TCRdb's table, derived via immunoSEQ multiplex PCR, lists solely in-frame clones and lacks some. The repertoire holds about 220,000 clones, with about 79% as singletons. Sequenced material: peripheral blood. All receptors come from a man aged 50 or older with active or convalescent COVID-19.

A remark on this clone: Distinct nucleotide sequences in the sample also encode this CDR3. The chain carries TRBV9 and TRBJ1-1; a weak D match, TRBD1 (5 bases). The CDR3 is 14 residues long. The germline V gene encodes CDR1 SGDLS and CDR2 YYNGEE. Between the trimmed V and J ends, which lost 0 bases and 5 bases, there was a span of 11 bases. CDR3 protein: CASSVGQGGTEAFF. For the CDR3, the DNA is TGTGCCAGCAGCGTAGGGCAGGGTGGGACTGAAGCTTTCTTT.

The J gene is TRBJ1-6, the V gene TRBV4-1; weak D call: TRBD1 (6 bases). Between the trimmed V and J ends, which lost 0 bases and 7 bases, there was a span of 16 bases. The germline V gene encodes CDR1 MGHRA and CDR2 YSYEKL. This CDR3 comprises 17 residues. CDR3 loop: CASSQDSGGAWNSPLHF. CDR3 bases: TGCGCCAGCAGCCAAGATTCGGGGGGCGCGTGGAATTCACCCCTCCACTTT.